The next 29 T cell receptor beta chains were all read from a single sample in a study of blood T cell repertoires in COVID-19. Generated by immunoSEQ multiplex PCR, the TCRdb table keeps only in-frame clones and is missing some. The sample yields roughly 64,000 clones, over 75% seen once. The sample taken for sequencing was peripheral blood. The receptors derive from a man between 45 and 60 years old with active COVID-19.

The chain couples TRBV5-1 to TRBJ2-7; 8 bases match TRBD2. The V segment lost 3 bases and the J segment 4 bases; nucleotides outside the gene matches: 6. The CDR3 covers 14 residues. CDR1 is SGHRS and CDR2 is YFSETQ in the germline V gene. The CDR3 region is CASSSGGPGYEQYF. The CDR3 coding sequence is TGCGCCAGCAGCTCGGGGGGGCCCGGTTACGAGCAGTACTTC.

V gene TRBV24-1 combines with J gene TRBJ1-2; 7 nucleotides agree with TRBD1. J gave up 8 bases and V 3 bases, and 5 bases lay outside the gene matches. The CDR3 runs 13 residues. The germline V gene has CDR1 KGHDR and CDR2 SFDVKD. The CDR3, as DNA: TGTGCCACCAGTGATCGACAGGGTCGCGGCTACACCTTC. This encodes CATSDRQGRGYTF.

This clone is a singleton in its sample. The chain links TRBV3-1 (or the pseudogene TRBV3-2) to TRBJ1-6; D gene ambiguous. The CDR3 is 14 residues long. Looked up from germline, CDR1 is LGHDT and CDR2 is YNNKEL (reference sequence). V was pared by 3 bases and J by 8 bases, with 11 bases between. CDR3 amino acids: CASSHGSSDSPLHF. The CDR3 DNA reads TGTGCCAGCAGCCACGGTTCTAGCGATTCACCCCTCCACTTT.

The V gene is TRBV5-1, the J gene TRBJ2-7, with 9 bases lining up with TRBD2. This CDR3 contains 14 residues. The V segment lost 4 bases and the J segment 2 bases; nucleotides outside the gene matches: 4. Germline lookup yields CDR1 SGHRS and CDR2 YFSETQ. CDR3 DNA: TGCGCCAGCAGCAAACCTAGCGGGACCTACGAGCAGTACTTC. Amino acids: CASSKPSGTYEQYF.

In DNA, the CDR3 is TGTGCCAGCAGTTATGGACAGCTCTACGAGCAGTACTTC. Translated: CASSYGQLYEQYF. The rearrangement links TRBV6-5 to TRBJ2-7; D might be TRBD1 (6 bases). The germline V and J ends were trimmed by 3 bases and 3 bases, with 9 bases remaining between them. The germline V gene encodes CDR1 MNHEY and CDR2 SVGAGI. This CDR3 spans 13 amino acids.

The V and J genes are TRBV6-6 and TRBJ2-1; TRBD2 matches at 7 bases. The CDR3 spans 15 residues. Looked up from germline, CDR1 is MNHNY and CDR2 is SVGAGI (reference sequence). V shed 7 bases, J shed 7 bases, and the junction held 13 bases outside the gene matches. In DNA, the CDR3 is TGTGCCAGCACCACCGCCCCCCTAGCGGTGAATGAGCAGTTCTTC. It encodes CASTTAPLAVNEQFF.

This sequence joins TRBV5-6 and TRBJ1-4, with 11 nucleotides matching TRBD1. CDR1 is SGHDT and CDR2 is YYEEEE in the germline V gene. V was pared by 4 bases and J by 0 bases, with 5 bases of the junction left unmatched. The CDR3 has 17 amino acids. The CDR3 reads CASSGDRGVATNEKLFF. CDR3 coding DNA: TGTGCCAGCAGCGGGGACAGGGGGGTCGCAACTAATGAAAAACTGTTTTTT.

The rearrangement joins TRBV28 to TRBJ2-7; possible D gene TRBD1, 6 bases. Trimming removed 6 bases at V and 5 bases at J, with 20 bases between. CDR1 MDHEN and CDR2 SYDVKM come from the germline V gene. This CDR3 has 15 residues. The CDR3 DNA reads TGTGCCAGCAGGGGGGCCGGGACCCAGGGAAACGAGCAGTACTTC. Translated: CASRGAGTQGNEQYF. Supplemented by reference TRBV28 and TRBJ2-7, the full variable domain reads DVKVTQSSRYLVKRTGEKVFLECVQDMDHENMFWYRQDPGLGLRLIYFSYDVKMKEKGDIPEGYSVSREKKERFSLILESASTNQTSMYLCASRGAGTQGNEQYFGPGTRLTVT.

The chain carries TRBV19 and TRBJ2-1; the match to TRBD1 covers 9 bases. The CDR3 covers 13 residues. Germline trimming cut 11 bases from V and 5 bases from J; bases unmatched to any gene: 7. CDR1 is LNHDA and CDR2 is SQIVND in the germline V gene (reference sequence). The CDR3 is CASRDRAHNEQFF. CDR3 in DNA: TGTGCCTCCCGGGACAGGGCGCACAATGAGCAGTTCTTC.

The V gene is TRBV7-9, the J gene TRBJ1-4; 7 nucleotides match TRBD1. From germline, CDR1 is SEHNR and CDR2 FQNEAQ (reference sequence). CDR3 length: 15 amino acids. Trimming cost V 3 bases and J 6 bases; bases outside gene matches: 7. The CDR3 nucleotides are TGTGCCAGCAGCTTCGAAGGGGGCGCGGATGAAAAACTGTTTTTT. This codes for CASSFEGGADEKLFF.

The rearrangement joins TRBV4-1 to TRBJ1-1; D perhaps matches TRBD1 (5 bases). Germline CDR1 reads MGHRA; CDR2 reads YSYEKL. CDR3 size: 12 residues. V dropped 4 bases and J dropped 6 bases, with 9 bases sitting between them. The CDR3 DNA reads as TGCGCCAGCAGCCCCCCGGGGGCTGAAGCTTTCTTT. Amino acids: CASSPPGAEAFF.

The J gene is TRBJ2-7, the V gene TRBV20-1; D may be TRBD1 (5 bases). Trimming shortened V by 3 bases and J by 6 bases, and 15 bases separated the two germline ends. The CDR3 length is 13 residues. Germline lookup yields CDR1 DFQATT and CDR2 SNEGSKA (reference sequence). The CDR3 DNA follows: TGCAGTGCTAGTCCTAAAACAGGCCGCGAGCAGTACTTC. It encodes CSASPKTGREQYF.

This chain joins TRBV28 and TRBJ2-7; TRBD1 matches at 10 bases. The CDR3 has 13 residues. Germline CDR1 and CDR2: MDHEN and SYDVKM. V lost 6 bases to trimming and J lost 5 bases; unmatched junction nucleotides: 4. CDR3 region: CASSSGQGDEQYF. For the CDR3, the DNA is TGTGCCAGCAGCTCCGGACAGGGGGACGAGCAGTACTTC.

The chain uses TRBV9 and TRBJ2-7; 8 bases align to TRBD1. Losses at the gene ends were 4 bases for V and 6 bases for J; bases not matched to a gene: 9. The CDR3 spans 14 residues. CDR1 SGDLS and CDR2 YYNGEE come from the germline V gene. The CDR3 reads CASSLTGVGAEQYF. CDR3 DNA sequence: TGTGCCAGCAGCCTGACAGGGGTTGGCGCCGAGCAGTACTTC.

The rearrangement uses TRBV5-1 and TRBJ1-5, with a weak D call TRBD1 (5 bases). This CDR3 has 15 residues. Between the trimmed V and J ends, which lost 5 bases and 0 bases, there was a span of 12 bases. CDR1 is SGHRS and CDR2 is YFSETQ in the germline V gene. The CDR3 nucleotides are TGCGCCAGCAGGAGGGACTCGGGTAGCAATCAGCCCCAGCATTTT. It encodes CASRRDSGSNQPQHF. The full variable domain, rest sourced from reference TRBV5-1 and TRBJ1-5, is KAGVTQTPRYLIKTRGQQVTLSCSPISGHRSVSWYQQTPGQGLQFLFEYFSETQRNKGNFPGRFSGRQFSNSRSEMNVSTLELGDSALYLCASRRDSGSNQPQHFGDGTRLSIL.

The rearrangement joins TRBV18 to TRBJ1-4; 10 positions agree with TRBD1. CDR1 and CDR2 from the germline V gene are KGHSH and LQKENI. There are 17 residues in the CDR3. Trimming removed 2 bases from V and 8 bases from J; junction bases left unmatched: 11. In nucleotides, the CDR3 is TGTGCCAGCTCACCATTAGCGATCGGGACAGGGGAAGAAAAACTGTTTTTT. Amino acid sequence: CASSPLAIGTGEEKLFF.

V usage is TRBV28 and J usage is TRBJ1-4; D not certain. The V gene's germline CDR1 is MDHEN and CDR2 SYDVKM. This CDR3 has 16 amino acids. With 5 bases removed from V and 6 bases from J, the gap between germline ends came to 19 bases. The CDR3 here is CASSLGLRAADEKLFF. CDR3 DNA: TGTGCCAGCAGTCTCGGGTTGAGGGCTGCTGATGAAAAACTGTTTTTT.

The rearrangement uses TRBV4-2 and TRBJ2-1; D unresolved. Trimming left V 0 bases short and J 9 bases short, with 18 bases between. This CDR3 comprises 16 residues. Germline V CDR1 and CDR2: LGHNA, YNFKEQ. The DNA of the CDR3 is TGTGCCAGCAGCCAAGAGAGTCCCAACGCCAACGTTGAGCAGTTCTTC. Amino acid sequence: CASSQESPNANVEQFF.

The chain couples TRBV19 to TRBJ1-3; D gene uncertain. V shed 3 bases and J shed 0 bases, with 9 bases lying between them. Germline loops: CDR1 LNHDA, CDR2 SQIVND (reference sequence). The CDR3 extends over 15 amino acids. The CDR3 region is CASSIAKTSGNTIYF. The CDR3 bases are TGTGCCAGTAGTATTGCTAAAACCTCTGGAAACACCATATATTTT.

The chain is built from TRBV3-1 (or the pseudogene TRBV3-2) and TRBJ2-1; unclear D gene. The CDR3 extends over 11 amino acids. CDR1 LGHDT and CDR2 YNNKEL come from the germline V gene (reference sequence). Between the trimmed V and J ends, which lost 3 bases and 7 bases, there was a span of 4 bases. The CDR3 DNA reads TGTGCCAGCAGCCACCTAAATGAGCAGTTCTTC. Protein: CASSHLNEQFF.

This sequence joins TRBV27 and TRBJ2-3, with a tentative D call TRBD2 (5 bases). V shed 5 bases and J shed 1 base, with 13 bases lying between them. Germline CDR1 MNHEY, CDR2 SMNVEV (reference sequence). The CDR3 extends over 15 amino acids. CDR3 in DNA: TGTGCCAGCAGTCCCTACTCCGGGGGCACAGATACGCAGTATTTT. It translates to CASSPYSGGTDTQYF.

The chain couples TRBV3-1 (or the pseudogene TRBV3-2) to TRBJ2-1; perhaps TRBD2 as D (6 bases). Germline assignment: CDR1 LGHDT and CDR2 YNNKEL (reference sequence). V was trimmed by 1 base and J by 15 bases, leaving 13 bases between them. The CDR3 has 12 amino acids. For the CDR3, the DNA is TGTGCCAGCAGCCAAGGGGAGGCTAGCGCGTTCTTC. Translated: CASSQGEASAFF.

This clone appeared a single time. V gene TRBV9 combines with J gene TRBJ1-3; 7 bases match TRBD1. The CDR3 extends over 15 amino acids. Germline V gene sequence: CDR1 SGDLS, CDR2 YYNGEE. The junction had 7 bases not matched to a gene; V was cut back by 5 bases and J by 2 bases. The CDR3 coding sequence is TGTGCCAGCAGTGTAACAGGGGTCGCTGGAAACACCATATATTTT. Its protein product is CASSVTGVAGNTIYF.

The rearrangement uses TRBV5-4 and TRBJ2-1, with D perhaps matching TRBD2 (6 bases). Trimming shortened V by 0 bases and J by 7 bases, and 14 bases separated the two germline ends. From germline, CDR1 is SGHNT and CDR2 YYREEE (reference sequence). The CDR3 extends over 15 amino acids. CDR3 loop: CASSLAERAINEQFF. DNA of the CDR3: TGTGCCAGCAGCTTGGCCGAGCGGGCTATTAATGAGCAGTTCTTC. Complete variable domain (other parts from reference TRBV5-4 and TRBJ2-1): ETGVTQSPTHLIKTRGQQVTLRCSSQSGHNTVSWYQQALGQGPQFIFQYYREEENGRGNFPPRFSGLQFPNYSSELNVNALELDDSALYLCASSLAERAINEQFFGPGTRLTVL.

This clone rates as medium-sized. CDR3 DNA sequence: TGTGCCAGCAGTTACTCGCTCCGGGAGGGCTACACCTTC. This encodes CASSYSLREGYTF. The rearrangement joins TRBV6-5 to TRBJ1-2; D remains ambiguous. The V gene's germline CDR1 is MNHEY and CDR2 SVGAGI. The CDR3 covers 13 residues. Trimming took off 0 bases at V and 8 bases at J, with 10 bases between the two ends.

J is TRBJ2-5 and V is TRBV6-5, with a tentative D call TRBD2 (7 bases). The CDR3 runs 14 residues. The germline V gene encodes CDR1 MNHEY and CDR2 SVGAGI. V was clipped by 4 bases and J by 3 bases, with 12 bases between them. The CDR3: CASSWGGPKETQYF. The CDR3 DNA is TGTGCCAGCAGTTGGGGGGGCCCGAAAGAGACCCAGTACTTC.

The genes are TRBV28 and TRBJ2-1; D is possibly TRBD1 (5 bases). The CDR3 runs 13 residues. The germline CDR1 and CDR2 sequences are MDHEN and SYDVKM. V lost 6 bases to trimming and J lost 10 bases, with 16 bases between them. As DNA, the CDR3 is TGTGCCAGCAGCCAATCAGGGCCAGGGGAGCAGTTCTTC. Its protein product is CASSQSGPGEQFF.

This chain uses TRBV30 with TRBJ2-2; D uncertain. Germline CDR1 GTSNPN, CDR2 SVGIG (reference sequence). CDR3 length equals 11 residues. Between the trimmed V and J ends, which lost 4 bases and 9 bases, there was a span of 9 bases. The CDR3 reads CAWMGRRELFF. The CDR3 bases are TGTGCCTGGATGGGCCGTCGGGAGCTGTTTTTT.

The chain joins TRBV6-5 to TRBJ2-1; TRBD2 matches at 9 bases. This CDR3 contains 13 residues. Germline V gene lookup returns CDR1 MNHEY and CDR2 SVGAGI. The ends lost 4 bases at V and 8 bases at J; junction bases unmatched: 3. CDR3 sequence: CASSSGLAYEQFF. CDR3 DNA: TGTGCCAGCAGTTCGGGACTAGCCTATGAGCAGTTCTTC.